These 11 T cell receptor beta chains came from one sample sequenced in a study of blood T cell repertoires in COVID-19. The repertoire was sequenced with immunoSEQ multiplex PCR; TCRdb's copy has only in-frame clones and lacks some. The data contain 40,000 or so clones, over 75% of them singletons. What was sequenced was peripheral blood. These TCRs come from a human donor in a cohort sampled during active COVID-19.

The J gene is TRBJ1-5, the V gene TRBV4-1; 7 nucleotides align to TRBD1. The trim removed 4 bases at V and 2 bases at J, leaving 5 bases unmatched. CDR3 length: 15 amino acids. Germline loops: CDR1 MGHRA, CDR2 YSYEKL. CDR3 nucleotides: TGCGCCAGCAGCCGTACCGGACAGGGCAATCAGCCCCAGCATTTT. The encoded protein is CASSRTGQGNQPQHF.

The genes are TRBV4-2 and TRBJ2-1, with 10 bases that match TRBD2. The CDR3 has 17 amino acids. The junction had 7 bases not matched to a gene; V was cut back by 5 bases and J by 0 bases. Per germline, CDR1 LGHNA and CDR2 YNFKEQ. CDR3 in amino acids: CASSVSGGVSSYNEQFF. CDR3 in DNA: TGTGCCAGCAGCGTGAGCGGGGGGGTTAGCTCCTACAATGAGCAGTTCTTC.

This clone was seen a single time. The V and J genes are TRBV4-2 and TRBJ1-5, with 7 bases fitting TRBD1. The CDR3 loop spans 15 amino acids. The V gene end was trimmed by 0 bases and the J gene end by 5 bases; junction bases not matched to a gene: 4. The V gene's germline CDR1 is LGHNA and CDR2 YNFKEQ. This CDR3 reads CASSQEQGTYQPQHF. In DNA, the CDR3 is TGTGCCAGCAGCCAAGAACAGGGGACTTATCAGCCCCAGCATTTT.

The chain carries TRBV10-2 and TRBJ2-1; 9 bases map to TRBD2. Trimming cost V 1 base and J 8 bases; bases outside gene matches: 12. CDR1 and CDR2 from the germline V gene are WSHSY and SAAADI. This CDR3 region has 17 residues. This chain's CDR3 is CASSEWQRGGAEDEQFF. In DNA form, the CDR3 reads TGCGCCAGCAGTGAGTGGCAACGCGGGGGGGCCGAGGATGAGCAGTTCTTC.

CDR3 amino acids: CASSSGTGNYEQYF. The CDR3 region has the DNA TGTGCCAGCAGCTCTGGGACAGGTAACTACGAGCAGTACTTC. The chain couples TRBV11-2 to TRBJ2-7, with TRBD1 identical over 8 bases. CDR3 length equals 14 residues. CDR1 is SGHAT and CDR2 is FQNNGV in the germline V gene. V shed 4 bases, J shed 3 bases, and the junction held 5 bases outside the gene matches.

This clone has a single count. This rearrangement joins TRBV11-2 to TRBJ1-2; maybe TRBD1 (5 bases). Germline V gene data show CDR1 as SGHAT and CDR2 as FQNNGV. CDR3 length equals 13 residues. The germline V and J ends were trimmed by 6 bases and 5 bases, with 13 bases remaining between them. CDR3 sequence (DNA): TGTGCCAGCAGTAGTACAGGACAATATGGCTACACCTTC. Its translation: CASSSTGQYGYTF.

The chain has TRBV6-6 and TRBJ1-1; TRBD1 matches at 7 bases. Germline values: CDR1 MNHNY, CDR2 SVGAGI (reference sequence). The length of the CDR3 is 14 residues. J gave up 5 bases and V 0 bases, and 3 bases lay outside the gene matches. CDR3 sequence (DNA): TGTGCCAGCAGTTACTCTCAGGGGGAGACTGAAGCTTTCTTT. It translates to CASSYSQGETEAFF.

The chain is built from TRBV18 and TRBJ1-5; D may be TRBD1 (6 bases). Trimming removed 2 bases at V and 0 bases at J, with 11 bases between. Germline CDR1 and CDR2: KGHSH and LQKENI. The CDR3 is 16 amino acids. The chain's CDR3 is CASSPLGGASNQPQHF. CDR3 sequence (DNA): TGTGCCAGCTCACCATTAGGGGGTGCTAGCAATCAGCCCCAGCATTTT.

This clone was seen only a few times. This chain joins TRBV2 and TRBJ1-1; D possibly corresponds to TRBD1 (6 bases). Between the trimmed V and J ends, which lost 6 bases and 8 bases, there was a span of 10 bases. Germline values: CDR1 SNHLY, CDR2 FYNNEI. CDR3 length: 11 residues. Here the CDR3 reads CASRLTGEAFF. CDR3 in DNA: TGTGCCAGCAGGTTAACAGGGGAAGCTTTCTTT.

The CDR3 region is CASSPSAGGADTQYF. DNA for the CDR3: TGTGCCAGCAGTCCATCTGCGGGGGGAGCAGATACGCAGTATTTT. The genes are TRBV6-2 or TRBV6-3 and TRBJ2-3; 8 bases align to TRBD2. Germline assignment: CDR1 MNHEY and CDR2 SVGEGT. The junction had 8 bases not matched to a gene; V was cut back by 5 bases and J by 4 bases. The CDR3 runs 15 residues.

The rearrangement uses TRBV19 and TRBJ2-5; D is possibly TRBD1 (7 bases). This CDR3 has 15 amino acids. Germline V gene lookup returns CDR1 LNHDA and CDR2 SQIVND (reference sequence). V lost 1 base and J lost 3, with 12 bases in between. The CDR3 sequence: CASSIGGTAKETQYF. The CDR3 DNA reads TGTGCCAGTAGTATAGGCGGGACAGCTAAAGAGACCCAGTACTTC. The full variable domain, in which reference TRBV19 and TRBJ2-5 provide the parts outside the CDR3, is DGGITQSPKYLFRKEGQNVTLSCEQNLNHDAMYWYRQDPGQGLRLIYYSQIVNDFQKGDIAEGYSVSREKKESFPLTVTSAQKNPTAFYLCASSIGGTAKETQYFGPGTRLLVL.